The sequence of this T cell receptor (beta chain) was determined in a study of T cells in Graves' hyperthyroidism and ophthalmopathy. Study details: The initial diagnosis was the point when peripheral blood was collected, ahead of any treatment.

The CDR3 is 16 residues long. V shed 2 bases, J shed 0 bases, and the junction held 4 bases outside the gene matches. Germline lookup yields CDR1 SGHRS and CDR2 YFSETQ. From RNA transcripts, TCR beta CDR3 regions were amplified. A set of HTBI primers served as the primers for a first-round RT-PCR of the TCR CDR3. TCRdb re-called the multiplex PCR reads through MiXCR, storing one row per CDR3 protein. The sample lists approximately 640,000 distinct CDR3 sequences; 17% were seen once. Details on this clonotype: The antigen remains unidentified.

Study outcomes and limitations: The majority of expanded thyroid clonotypes above 0.001 also appeared in blood.

J is TRBJ2-7 and V is TRBV5-1, with 11 bases identical to TRBD2. This receptor was taken from a man aged 50 to 60 with Graves' hyperthyroidism. Sequences were obtained from blood. CDR3 bases: TGCGCCAGCAGCTTTTTGACTAGCGGGAACTCCTACGAGCAGTACTTC. Its protein is CASSFLTSGNSYEQYF.